These 9 T cell receptor beta chains share one sample of origin, sequenced in a study of cytomegalovirus exposure and HLA in healthy donors. 60 Vbeta and 13 Jbeta primers were used in PCR. Only in-frame clones appear in the TCRdb table, and some are missing; sequencing was by immunoSEQ multiplex PCR. Among about 250,000 clones, about 75% were seen once, and the ten largest hold roughly 2.4%. Sample: PBMCs. These receptors all come from a female donor in good health and CMV-seronegative.

This chain links TRBV9 with TRBJ1-2; maybe TRBD1 (6 bases). There are 15 residues in the CDR3. Germline CDR1 is SGDLS and CDR2 is YYNGEE. The ends were cut back, 0 bases at V and 5 bases at J, with 14 bases in the middle. DNA for the CDR3: TGTGCCAGCAGCGTAGAGGTGGGGGGGCCTTATGGCTACACCTTC. Translated: CASSVEVGGPYGYTF.

V is TRBV30 and J is TRBJ2-4; perhaps TRBD2 as D (6 bases). Germline values: CDR1 GTSNPN, CDR2 SVGIG (reference sequence). The V and J ends lost 5 bases and 5 bases respectively, with 7 bases between them. The CDR3 runs 11 residues. CDR3 coding DNA: TGTGCCTGGGCTAGCGAAAACATTCAGTACTTC. Translation gives CAWASENIQYF. Variable domain in full (rest from reference TRBV30 and TRBJ2-4): SQTIHQWPATLVQPVGSPLSLECTVEGTSNPNLYWYRQAAGRGLQLLFYSVGIGQISSEVPQNLSASRPQDRQFILSSKKLLLSDSGFYLCAWASENIQYFGAGTRLSVL.

The chain joins TRBV18 to TRBJ2-7; 11 bases align to TRBD2. The CDR3 is 14 amino acids. J lost 1 base, V lost 5 bases, and 1 base had no gene match. The germline gives CDR1 KGHSH, CDR2 LQKENI. This chain's CDR3 is CASSLAGGSYEQYF. CDR3 DNA sequence: TGTGCCAGCTCATTAGCGGGAGGGTCCTACGAGCAGTACTTC.

This clone has a handful of counts. This chain connects TRBV19 to TRBJ2-1; 15 bases match TRBD2. With V trimmed by 7 bases and J by 6 bases, 10 bases remained unmatched. This CDR3 region has 17 residues. Germline V gene data show CDR1 as LNHDA and CDR2 as SQIVND (reference sequence). Here the CDR3 DNA reads TGTGCCAGTAAACCCTACTGGACTAGCGGGAGGGCCAATGAGCAGTTCTTC. It specifies CASKPYWTSGRANEQFF.

This clone was counted a few times. The rearrangement joins TRBV5-6 to TRBJ2-7; D call uncertain. Germline-derived CDR1 and CDR2 are SGHDT and YYEEEE. V was clipped by 3 bases and J by 2 bases, with 9 bases between them. The CDR3 spans 13 residues. This CDR3 reads CASSYFKTYEQYF. CDR3 nucleotide sequence: TGTGCCAGCAGCTACTTCAAGACCTACGAGCAGTACTTC. The full variable domain, completed using reference TRBV5-6 and TRBJ2-7, is DAGVTQSPTHLIKTRGQQVTLRCSPKSGHDTVSWYQQALGQGPQFIFQYYEEEERQRGNFPDRFSGHQFPNYSSELNVNALLLGDSALYLCASSYFKTYEQYFGPGTRLTVT.

This sequence joins TRBV2 and TRBJ2-1; 10 nucleotides match TRBD1. J gave up 3 bases and V 10 bases, and 3 bases lay outside the gene matches. This CDR3 contains 13 residues. Germline V gives CDR1 SNHLY, CDR2 FYNNEI. The CDR3 here is CATWDRGYNEQFF. The CDR3 DNA reads as TGTGCCACTTGGGACAGGGGCTACAATGAGCAGTTCTTC.

The V and J genes are TRBV10-3 and TRBJ2-5; 8 positions agree with TRBD2. The CDR3 is 14 amino acids. V gave up 5 bases and J gave up 3 bases; unmatched junction bases: 5. Germline loops: CDR1 ENHRY, CDR2 SYGVKD. The CDR3 loop reads CAISSGRGEETQYF. As DNA, the CDR3 is TGTGCCATCAGTAGCGGGAGAGGTGAAGAGACCCAGTACTTC.

This clone was seen a handful of times. The chain employs TRBV19 and TRBJ2-2; 7 positions agree with TRBD1. J lost 4 bases, V lost 3 bases, and 5 bases had no gene match. CDR3 length equals 15 residues. CDR1 LNHDA and CDR2 SQIVND come from the germline V gene (reference sequence). The chain's CDR3 is CASSIEGAGTGELFF. In DNA, the CDR3 is TGTGCCAGTAGTATTGAGGGGGCGGGCACCGGGGAGCTGTTTTTT.

V is TRBV19 and J is TRBJ1-2; 8 nucleotides agree with TRBD1. CDR1 and CDR2 from the germline V gene are LNHDA and SQIVND (reference sequence). CDR3 size: 16 residues. J gave up 2 bases and V 5 bases, and 10 bases lay outside the gene matches. The CDR3 region has the DNA TGTGCCAGTAGTCCCCGCTGGACAGGGAACAACTATGGCTACACCTTC. Its translation: CASSPRWTGNNYGYTF.